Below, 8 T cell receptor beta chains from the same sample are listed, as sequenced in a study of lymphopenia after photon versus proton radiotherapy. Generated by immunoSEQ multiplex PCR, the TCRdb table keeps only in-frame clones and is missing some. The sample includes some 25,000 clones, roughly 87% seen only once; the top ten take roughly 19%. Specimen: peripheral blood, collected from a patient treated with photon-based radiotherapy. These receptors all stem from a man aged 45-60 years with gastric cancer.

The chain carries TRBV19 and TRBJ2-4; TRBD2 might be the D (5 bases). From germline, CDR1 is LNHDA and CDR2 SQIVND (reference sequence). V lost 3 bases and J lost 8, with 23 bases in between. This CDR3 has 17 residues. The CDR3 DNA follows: TGTGCCAGTAGTATCAATAGAGGTGGAAGAGGGAAGGACATTCAGTACTTC. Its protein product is CASSINRGGRGKDIQYF.

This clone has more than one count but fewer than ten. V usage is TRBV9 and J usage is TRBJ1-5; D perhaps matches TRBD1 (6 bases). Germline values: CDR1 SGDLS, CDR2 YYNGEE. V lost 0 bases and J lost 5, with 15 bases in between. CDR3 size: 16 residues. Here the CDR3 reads CASSVGPGEFDQPQHF. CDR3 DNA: TGTGCCAGCAGCGTAGGTCCAGGGGAATTTGATCAGCCCCAGCATTTT.

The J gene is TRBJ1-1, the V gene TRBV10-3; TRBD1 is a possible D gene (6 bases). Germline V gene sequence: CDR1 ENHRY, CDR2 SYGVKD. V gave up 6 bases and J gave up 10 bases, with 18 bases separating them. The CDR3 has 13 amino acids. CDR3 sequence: CAIRGVGGERAFF. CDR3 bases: TGTGCCATCAGGGGGGTTGGGGGCGAGAGAGCTTTCTTT.

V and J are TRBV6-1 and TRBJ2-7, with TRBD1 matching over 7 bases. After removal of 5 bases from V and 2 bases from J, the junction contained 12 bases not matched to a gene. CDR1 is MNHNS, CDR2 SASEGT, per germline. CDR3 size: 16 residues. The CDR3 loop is CASSKETGWKTYEQYF. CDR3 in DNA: TGTGCCAGCAGTAAAGAGACAGGGTGGAAGACCTACGAGCAGTACTTC.

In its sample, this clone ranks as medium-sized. CDR3 region: CASSQGLQFSTDTQYF. In DNA form, the CDR3 reads TGTGCCAGCAGCCAAGGACTCCAATTTAGCACAGATACGCAGTATTTT. The chain combines TRBV7-2 with TRBJ2-3, with D tentatively TRBD2 (5 bases). Deletions cut 5 bases from V and 0 bases from J, with 15 bases between. The CDR3 spans 16 residues. Per germline, CDR1 SGHTA and CDR2 FQGNSA.

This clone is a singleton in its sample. The CDR3 DNA reads TGTGCCAGCAGCTCCCACTGGACTAGGGCGGCTACGCAGTATTTT. As protein: CASSSHWTRAATQYF. The rearrangement uses TRBV7-2 and TRBJ2-3, with 7 bases lining up with TRBD2. Looked up from germline, CDR1 is SGHTA and CDR2 is FQGNSA. Trimming removed 4 bases from V and 8 bases from J; junction bases left unmatched: 12. The CDR3 is made up of 15 amino acids.

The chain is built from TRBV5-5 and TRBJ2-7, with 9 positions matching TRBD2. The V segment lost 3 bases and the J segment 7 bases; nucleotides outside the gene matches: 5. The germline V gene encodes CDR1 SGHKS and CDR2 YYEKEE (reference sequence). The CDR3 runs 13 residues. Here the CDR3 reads CASSWGLAYEQYV. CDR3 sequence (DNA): TGTGCCAGCAGCTGGGGACTAGCTTATGAGCAGTACGTC.

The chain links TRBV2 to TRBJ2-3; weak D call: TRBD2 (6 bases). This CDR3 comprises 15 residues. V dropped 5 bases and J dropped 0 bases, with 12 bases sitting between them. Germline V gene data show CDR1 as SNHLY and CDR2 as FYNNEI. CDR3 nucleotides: TGTGCCAGCAGTTCGCGGGGTTCTAGCACAGATACGCAGTATTTT. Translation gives CASSSRGSSTDTQYF.